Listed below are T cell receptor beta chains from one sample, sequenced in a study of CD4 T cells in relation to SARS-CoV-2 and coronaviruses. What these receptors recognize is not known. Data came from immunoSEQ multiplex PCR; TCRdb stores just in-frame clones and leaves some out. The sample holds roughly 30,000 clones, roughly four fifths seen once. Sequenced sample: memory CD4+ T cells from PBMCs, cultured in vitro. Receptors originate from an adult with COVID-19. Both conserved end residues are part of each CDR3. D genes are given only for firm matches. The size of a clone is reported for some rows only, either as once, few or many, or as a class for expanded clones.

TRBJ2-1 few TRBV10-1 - TGCGCCAGCAGCCCAAGGGCCACCTCCAATGAGCAGTTCTTC CASSPRATSNEQFF
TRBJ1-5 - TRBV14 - TGTGCCAGCAGCCCCAGGGATGTGACAGACCATCAGCCCCAGCATTTT CASSPRDVTDHQPQHF
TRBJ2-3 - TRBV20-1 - TGCAGTGCAACCCGCACAGATACGCAGTATTTT CSATRTDTQYF
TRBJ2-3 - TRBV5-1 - TGCGCCAGCAAGGGACAACTCACAGATACGCAGTATTTT CASKGQLTDTQYF
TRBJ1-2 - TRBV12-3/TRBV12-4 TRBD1 TGTGCCAGCACCAGGACAGGGCCTTATGGCTACACCTTC CASTRTGPYGYTF
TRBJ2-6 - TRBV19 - TGTGCCAGTAAGAGGGGACCCAGGAGTTTCTCTGGGGCCAACGTCCTGACTTTC CASKRGPRSFSGANVLTF
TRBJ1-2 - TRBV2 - TGTGCCAGCAGCCCAACAGGGCTACTGAGCTACACCTTC CASSPTGLLSYTF
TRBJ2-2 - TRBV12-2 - TGTGCAAGTCGCTTAGAGACAGGGGGATCCGGGGAGCTGTTTTTT CASRLETGGSGELFF
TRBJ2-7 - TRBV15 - TGTGCCACCAGCAGAGCTAACGAGCCTCCCTACGAGCAGTACTTC CATSRANEPPYEQYF
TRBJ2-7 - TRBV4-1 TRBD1 TGCGCCAGCAGCCAAGAAGGGACAGGGAACGAGCAGTACTTC CASSQEGTGNEQYF